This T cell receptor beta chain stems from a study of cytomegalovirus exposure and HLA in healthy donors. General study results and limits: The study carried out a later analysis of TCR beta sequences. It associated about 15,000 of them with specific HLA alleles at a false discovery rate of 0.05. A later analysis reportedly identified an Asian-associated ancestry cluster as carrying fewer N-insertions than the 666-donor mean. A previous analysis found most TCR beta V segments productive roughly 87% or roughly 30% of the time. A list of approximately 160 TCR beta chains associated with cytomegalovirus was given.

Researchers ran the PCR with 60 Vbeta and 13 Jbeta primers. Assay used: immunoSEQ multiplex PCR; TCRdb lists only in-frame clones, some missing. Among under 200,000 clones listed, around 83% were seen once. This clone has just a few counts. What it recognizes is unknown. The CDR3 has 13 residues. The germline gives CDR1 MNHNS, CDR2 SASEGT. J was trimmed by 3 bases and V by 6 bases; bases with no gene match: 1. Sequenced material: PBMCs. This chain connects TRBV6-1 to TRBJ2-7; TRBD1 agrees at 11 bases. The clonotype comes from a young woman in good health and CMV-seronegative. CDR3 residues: CASRGTGGYEQYV. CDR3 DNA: TGTGCCAGCAGGGGGACAGGGGGCTACGAGCAGTACGTC.